This TCR beta chain was documented in a study of blood T cell repertoires in COVID-19. Assay used: immunoSEQ multiplex PCR; TCRdb lists only in-frame clones, some missing. The sample yields about 39,000 clones, around 83% seen once. Germline CDR1 MNHEY, CDR2 SVGAGI. The CDR3 length is 15 residues. The germline V and J ends were trimmed by 5 bases and 7 bases, with 18 bases remaining between them. What was sequenced was peripheral blood. This TCR was recovered from a man between 60 and 75 years old with acute or convalescent COVID-19. The chain combines TRBV6-5 with TRBJ2-1; the D gene is possibly TRBD2 (6 bases). The CDR3 nucleotides read TGTGCCAGCAGTCCTCCACTTCGCGGGAAGAATGAGCAGTTCTTC. Encoded protein: CASSPPLRGKNEQFF.